This T cell receptor beta chain appears in the sequencing data of a study of T-cell reconstitution after alpha-beta-depleted transplantation in children. Overall study findings and caveats: Surviving recipient T cells and thymic progenitors accounted for the high day-60 TCRbeta diversity observed in some patients. As was reported, about two months after transplant, alpha-beta T cells came from several hundred expanded graft clones. Newly generated T cells supplied most T-cell counts and diversity one year post-transplant.

The CDR3 consists of 13 residues. The V gene's germline CDR1 is MNHNS and CDR2 SASEGT. V was pared by 4 bases and J by 13 bases, with 19 bases between. In regard to this clonotype: Its target is not known.

A TCRbeta library incorporating unique molecular identifiers was prepared. TCRdb fed the PCR reads into MiXCR, producing one record per CDR3 protein. Altogether about 210,000 distinct CDR3 sequences are present, approximately 19% being singletons, with the ten largest covering about 41%. This TCR was sampled from a male patient under 10 years old who had a stem cell transplant for acute lymphoblastic leukemia, so the T cells may come from the graft donor. The rearrangement uses TRBV6-1 and TRBJ2-5; the D gene is possibly TRBD1 (6 bases). This sample comprised PBMCs, mostly from graft donor cells, obtained 360 days after TCRalphabeta/CD19-depleted stem cell transplant. Here the CDR3 DNA reads TGTGCCAGCAGTGCAGACGGGGACATCGGAGGGTACTTC. Translated, it gives CASSADGDIGGYF.